These 13 T cell receptor beta chains were sequenced from one sample in a study of CD4+ T cells in melanoma. Profiling relied on immunoSEQ multiplex PCR, and the TCRdb table lists in-frame clones only, not all of them. The data hold about 110 clones, with roughly 85% observed a single time. Sequencing used a T cell line or clone, from whole sample or a sorted T cell fraction (not recorded which). The origin of the receptors is a human donor with melanoma. Some clones in this sample may be carry-over from other donors' samples.

The DNA for the CDR3 is TGTGCCAGCAGCTTGGTCCGAATGAACACTGAAGCTTTCTTT. Its translation: CASSLVRMNTEAFF. V usage is TRBV5-5 and J usage is TRBJ1-1; D is uncertain. V lost 0 bases and J lost 0, with 6 bases in between. Germline V gives CDR1 SGHKS, CDR2 YYEKEE (reference sequence). There are 14 residues in the CDR3.

The chain carries TRBV9 and TRBJ2-1, with no clear D. Trimming cost V 5 bases and J 0 bases, with 12 bases left between them. This CDR3 has 15 residues. CDR1 and CDR2 from the germline V gene are SGDLS and YYNGEE. The CDR3 sequence is CASSNDWGSYNEQFF. CDR3 bases: TGTGCCAGCAGTAATGACTGGGGCTCCTACAATGAGCAGTTCTTC.

A single count supports this clone. CDR3 residues: CASSFFEGYTGELFF. Written as DNA, the CDR3 is TGCGCCAGCAGCTTTTTTGAGGGTTACACCGGGGAGCTGTTTTTT. This chain links TRBV5-1 with TRBJ2-2; perhaps TRBD2 as D (5 bases). The CDR3 sequence is 15 residues long. The germline V gene encodes CDR1 SGHRS and CDR2 YFSETQ. Trimming took 2 bases from V and 3 from J, leaving 11 bases between them.

The chain joins TRBV30 to TRBJ1-1; D gene unclear. Trimming removed 0 bases at V and 4 bases at J, with 12 bases between. Looked up from germline, CDR1 is GTSNPN and CDR2 is SVGIG (reference sequence). There are 14 residues in the CDR3. The CDR3 spells CAWSVGQLFTEAFF. CDR3 bases: TGTGCCTGGAGTGTAGGGCAGCTATTCACTGAAGCTTTCTTT.

The chain uses TRBV10-3 and TRBJ2-7; 7 bases match TRBD2. Germline CDR1 is ENHRY and CDR2 is SYGVKD. The ends lost 5 bases at V and 5 bases at J; junction bases unmatched: 9. This CDR3 is built from 14 residues. The CDR3 nucleotides read TGTGCCATCAGTCAACGGGAGGAGGAGGACGAGCAGTACTTC. Translated, it gives CAISQREEEDEQYF.

The V call is TRBV28, the J call TRBJ1-5; D gene unclear. The CDR3 is made up of 12 amino acids. Germline V gene data show CDR1 as MDHEN and CDR2 as SYDVKM. V was clipped by 3 bases and J by 6 bases, with 6 bases between them. The CDR3 coding sequence is TGTGCCAGCAGTTTGGAGACTCAGCCCCAGCATTTT. Protein: CASSLETQPQHF.

This chain joins TRBV7-8 and TRBJ2-5; D not certain. The V and J ends lost 5 bases and 5 bases respectively, with 21 bases between them. The CDR3 is made up of 16 amino acids. Germline CDR1 reads SGHVS; CDR2 reads FQNEAQ. CDR3 amino acids: CASSTTRNVRPETQYF. The DNA of the CDR3 is TGTGCCAGCAGCACCACACGCAACGTACGACCCGAGACCCAGTACTTC.

The chain is built from TRBV9 and TRBJ2-7; weak D call: TRBD1 (6 bases). From germline, CDR1 is SGDLS and CDR2 YYNGEE. Deletions cut 0 bases from V and 3 bases from J, with 10 bases between. This CDR3 has 14 amino acids. CDR3 coding DNA: TGTGCCAGCAGCGTAGAGGCAGGGGACTACGAGCAGTACTTC. Translating gives CASSVEAGDYEQYF.

The genes are TRBV5-6 and TRBJ2-6, with D unresolved. This CDR3 comprises 15 residues. Germline values: CDR1 SGHDT, CDR2 YYEEEE. Trimming removed 7 bases from V and 5 bases from J, with 16 bases in between. CDR3 sequence: CASRSTQSRANVLTF. As DNA, the CDR3 is TGTGCCAGCCGTTCAACACAAAGTCGGGCCAACGTCCTGACTTTC.

V usage is TRBV28 and J usage is TRBJ1-4; D gene ambiguous. In germline, CDR1 is MDHEN, CDR2 SYDVKM. The germline V and J ends were trimmed by 7 bases and 5 bases, with 14 bases remaining between them. This CDR3 has 14 amino acids. CDR3 DNA: TGTGCCAGCATGGGAAGTCGGGAGAATGAAAAACTGTTTTTT. Amino acids: CASMGSRENEKLFF. Drawing the rest from reference TRBV28 and TRBJ1-4, the complete variable domain is DVKVTQSSRYLVKRTGEKVFLECVQDMDHENMFWYRQDPGLGLRLIYFSYDVKMKEKGDIPEGYSVSREKKERFSLILESASTNQTSMYLCASMGSRENEKLFFGSGTQLSVL.

V usage is TRBV4-1 and J usage is TRBJ2-6; TRBD1 agrees at 7 bases. The CDR3 consists of 19 residues. Germline loops: CDR1 MGHRA, CDR2 YSYEKL. J gave up 1 base and V 4 bases, and 13 bases lay outside the gene matches. This CDR3 reads CASSLRWGQRLSGANVLTF. CDR3 coding DNA: TGCGCCAGCAGCCTCCGGTGGGGACAGCGTTTATCTGGGGCCAACGTCCTGACTTTC.

For the CDR3, the DNA is TGTGCCAGCAGTTTATTCGGACGGACCTACGAGCAGTACTTC. Protein sequence: CASSLFGRTYEQYF. This chain connects TRBV28 to TRBJ2-7; D unresolved. V was pared by 1 base and J by 2 bases, with 9 bases between. Germline CDR1 reads MDHEN; CDR2 reads SYDVKM. CDR3 size: 14 residues.

The chain joins TRBV7-9 to TRBJ2-5, with D possibly TRBD2 on 5 matching bases. Trimming shortened V by 1 base and J by 2 bases, and 5 bases separated the two germline ends. The length of the CDR3 is 13 residues. Germline V gene lookup returns CDR1 SEHNR and CDR2 FQNEAQ (reference sequence). CDR3 amino acids: CASSLGGQETQYF. DNA of the CDR3: TGTGCCAGCAGCTTAGGAGGGCAAGAGACCCAGTACTTC. Supplemented by reference TRBV7-9 and TRBJ2-5, the full variable domain reads DTGVSQNPRHKITKRGQNVTFRCDPISEHNRLYWYRQTLGQGPEFLTYFQNEAQLEKSRLLSDRFSAERPKGSFSTLEIQRTEQGDSAMYLCASSLGGQETQYFGPGTRLLVL.